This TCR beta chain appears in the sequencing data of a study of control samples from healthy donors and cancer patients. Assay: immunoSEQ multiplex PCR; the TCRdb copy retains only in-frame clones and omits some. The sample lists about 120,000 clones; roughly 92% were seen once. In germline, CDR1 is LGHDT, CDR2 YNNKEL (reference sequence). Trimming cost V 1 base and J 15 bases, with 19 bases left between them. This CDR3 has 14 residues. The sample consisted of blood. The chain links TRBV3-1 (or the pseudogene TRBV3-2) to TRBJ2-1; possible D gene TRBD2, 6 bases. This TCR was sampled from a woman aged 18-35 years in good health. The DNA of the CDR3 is TGTGCCAGCAGCCAAGTAGATACCGGGAGTTTGAGGTTCTTC. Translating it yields CASSQVDTGSLRFF.